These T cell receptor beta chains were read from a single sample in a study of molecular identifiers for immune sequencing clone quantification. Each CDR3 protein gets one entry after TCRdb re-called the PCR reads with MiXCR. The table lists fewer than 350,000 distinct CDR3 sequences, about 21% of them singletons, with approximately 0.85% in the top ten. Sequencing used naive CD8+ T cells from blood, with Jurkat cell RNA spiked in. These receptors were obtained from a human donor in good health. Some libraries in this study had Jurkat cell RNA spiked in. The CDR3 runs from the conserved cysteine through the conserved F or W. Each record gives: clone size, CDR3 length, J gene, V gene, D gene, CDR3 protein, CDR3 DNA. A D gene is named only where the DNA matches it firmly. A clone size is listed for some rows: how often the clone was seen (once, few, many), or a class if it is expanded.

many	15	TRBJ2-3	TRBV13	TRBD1	CASSLGTGGTDTQYF	TGTGCCAGCAGCTTGGGGACAGGAGGAACAGATACGCAGTATTTT
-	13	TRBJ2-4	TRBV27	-	CASNQSVYNIQYF	TGTGCCAGCAACCAGTCGGTTTATAACATTCAGTACTTC
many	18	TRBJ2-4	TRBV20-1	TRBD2	CSARDPQTSGGVENIQYF	TGCAGTGCTAGAGATCCCCAAACTAGCGGGGGAGTAGAAAACATTCAGTACTTC
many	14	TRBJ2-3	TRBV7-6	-	CASKGSISTDTQYF	TGTGCCAGCAAGGGAAGTATCAGCACAGATACGCAGTATTTT
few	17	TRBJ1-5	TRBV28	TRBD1	CAGSAGTGGSGNQPQHF	TGTGCCGGCAGCGCCGGGACAGGGGGGTCGGGCAATCAGCCCCAGCATTTT
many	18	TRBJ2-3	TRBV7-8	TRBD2	CASTLGGTGTRVADTQYF	TGTGCCAGCACCCTAGGGGGAACCGGGACTAGGGTCGCAGATACGCAGTATTTT
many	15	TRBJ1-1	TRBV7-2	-	CASSFSPTGGTEAFF	TGTGCCAGCAGCTTCTCCCCAACCGGCGGTACTGAAGCTTTCTTT
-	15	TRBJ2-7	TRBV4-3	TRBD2	CASSQGFSGGAEQYF	TGCGCCAGCAGCCAAGGGTTTAGCGGGGGGGCAGAGCAGTACTTC
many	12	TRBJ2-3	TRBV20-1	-	CSALEVTDTQYF	TGCAGTGCTCTCGAGGTCACAGATACGCAGTATTTT
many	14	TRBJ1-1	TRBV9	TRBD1	CASSETGINTEAFF	TGTGCCAGCAGTGAGACAGGGATTAACACTGAAGCTTTCTTT
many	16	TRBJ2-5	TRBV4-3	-	CASSQDGGRVQETQYF	TGCGCCAGCAGCCAAGATGGCGGCAGGGTCCAAGAGACCCAGTACTTC
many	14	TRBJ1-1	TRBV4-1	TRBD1	CASSPGQGASEAFF	TGCGCCAGCAGCCCCGGACAGGGGGCGAGTGAAGCTTTCTTT
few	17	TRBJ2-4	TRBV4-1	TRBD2	CASSPSRTSGAKNIQYF	TGCGCCAGCAGCCCCTCCCGCACTAGCGGAGCCAAAAACATTCAGTACTTC
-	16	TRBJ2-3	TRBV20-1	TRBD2	CSARDLSASGSDAQYF	TGCAGTGCTAGAGATCTCTCGGCTAGCGGGAGTGATGCGCAGTATTTT
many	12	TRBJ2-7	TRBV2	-	CASAFSGTEQYF	TGTGCCAGCGCTTTTTCAGGAACCGAGCAGTACTTC
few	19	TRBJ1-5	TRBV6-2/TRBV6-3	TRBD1	CASEAREWTGKYSNQPQHF	TGTGCCAGCGAAGCAAGAGAATGGACAGGGAAGTACAGCAATCAGCCCCAGCATTTT
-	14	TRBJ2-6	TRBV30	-	CAWSEKSGANVLTF	TGTGCCTGGAGCGAAAAGTCAGGGGCCAACGTCCTGACTTTC
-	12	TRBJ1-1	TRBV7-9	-	CASSLYSAEAFF	TGTGCCAGCAGCTTATACTCAGCTGAAGCTTTCTTT
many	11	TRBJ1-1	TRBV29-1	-	CSVRQGAEAFF	TGCAGCGTTCGGCAGGGCGCTGAAGCTTTCTTT
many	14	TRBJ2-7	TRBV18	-	CASSPASVGDEQYF	TGTGCCAGCTCACCTGCGTCGGTCGGCGACGAGCAGTACTTC
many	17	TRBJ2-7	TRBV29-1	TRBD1	CSVEVADRVTWDYEQYF	TGCAGCGTTGAAGTAGCGGACAGGGTGACCTGGGACTACGAGCAGTACTTC
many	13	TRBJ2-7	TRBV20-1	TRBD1	CSARGTGTYEQYF	TGCAGTGCTAGAGGGACAGGGACGTACGAGCAGTACTTC
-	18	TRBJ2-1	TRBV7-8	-	CASSLPRDSSRGFNEQFF	TGTGCCAGCAGCTTACCCCGGGACTCCAGCCGAGGTTTCAATGAGCAGTTCTTC
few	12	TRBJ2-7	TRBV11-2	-	CASSPRQHEQYF	TGTGCCAGCAGCCCCCGACAACACGAGCAGTACTTC
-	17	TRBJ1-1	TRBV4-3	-	CACSQDAAVQLNTEAFF	TGCGCCTGCAGCCAAGACGCAGCGGTACAGCTGAACACTGAAGCTTTCTTT
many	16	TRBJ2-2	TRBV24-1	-	CATSDFSGSNTGELFF	TGTGCCACCAGTGATTTTAGTGGGAGTAACACCGGGGAGCTGTTTTTT
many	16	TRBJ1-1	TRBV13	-	CASSAIEGALNTEAFF	TGTGCCAGCAGCGCAATAGAAGGGGCCCTGAACACTGAAGCTTTCTTT
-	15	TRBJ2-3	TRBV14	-	CASSQVSGHTDTQYF	TGTGCCAGCAGCCAAGTTAGTGGACACACAGATACGCAGTATTTT
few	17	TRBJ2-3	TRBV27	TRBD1	CASSSNDGGQGTDTQYF	TGTGCCAGCAGTTCAAATGATGGTGGACAGGGAACAGATACGCAGTATTTT
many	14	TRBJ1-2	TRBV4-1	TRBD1	CASSQGAGGEGYTF	TGCGCCAGCAGCCAAGGAGCAGGGGGAGAGGGCTACACCTTC
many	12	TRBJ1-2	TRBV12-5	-	CASGSPVDGYTF	TGTGCTAGTGGTTCTCCGGTCGATGGCTACACCTTC